Presented here are 32 T cell receptor beta chains from one specimen sequenced in a study of blood T cell repertoires in COVID-19. Measured with immunoSEQ multiplex PCR; TCRdb has only the in-frame clones, and not every one. The repertoire includes approximately 100,000 clones, 81% of them detected once, and roughly 10% sits in the top ten. The sequenced sample was peripheral blood. The origin of the receptors is a human donor in a cohort sampled during active COVID-19.

This clone was counted only a few times. The chain couples TRBV5-4 to TRBJ1-6; the D gene is possibly TRBD1 (5 bases). CDR3 length equals 14 residues. Germline loops: CDR1 SGHNT, CDR2 YYREEE (reference sequence). The V end lost 4 bases, the J end lost 6 bases, and 11 bases lay between the germline ends. For the CDR3, the DNA is TGTGCCAGCAGCCGACAGTCGGTTAATTCACCCCTCCACTTT. Translation: CASSRQSVNSPLHF.

The genes are TRBV6-6 and TRBJ1-1; D call uncertain. V lost 2 bases and J lost 4, with 14 bases in between. CDR3 length equals 15 residues. Germline V gene sequence: CDR1 MNHNY, CDR2 SVGAGI (reference sequence). The CDR3 DNA reads as TGTGCCAGCAGTTACGAGGCCGGGCGGGGCACTGAAGCTTTCTTT. This codes for CASSYEAGRGTEAFF.

This clone was seen just once. The rearrangement links TRBV4-3 to TRBJ2-2; 10 bases match TRBD1. The CDR3 has 18 amino acids. Germline trimming cut 3 bases from V and 0 bases from J; bases unmatched to any gene: 7. Germline V lookup: CDR1 LGHNA, CDR2 YSLEER. Here the CDR3 reads CASSQFRQGAANTGELFF. In DNA, the CDR3 is TGCGCCAGCAGCCAGTTCCGACAGGGGGCGGCGAACACCGGGGAGCTGTTTTTT.

The rearrangement uses TRBV7-6 and TRBJ2-6, with unresolved D. Trimming took 3 bases from V and 0 from J, leaving 12 bases between them. Germline V lookup: CDR1 SGHVS, CDR2 FNYEAQ. The CDR3 is made up of 17 amino acids. CDR3 sequence reads: CASSFESSPSGANVLTF. CDR3 nucleotide sequence: TGTGCCAGCAGCTTTGAAAGTAGTCCCTCTGGGGCCAACGTCCTGACTTTC. The whole variable domain, remainder taken from reference TRBV7-6 and TRBJ2-6, is GAGVSQSPRYKVTKRGQDVALRCDPISGHVSLYWYRQALGQGPEFLTYFNYEAQQDKSGLPNDRFSAERPEGSISTLTIQRTEQRDSAMYRCASSFESSPSGANVLTFGAGSRLTVL.

Many counts were recorded for this clone. The rearrangement links TRBV27 to TRBJ2-1; 16 bases are shared with TRBD2. This CDR3 is built from 16 residues. V shed 5 bases and J 9 bases; nucleotides not matched to a gene: 7. Germline CDR1 MNHEY, CDR2 SMNVEV (reference sequence). The CDR3 coding sequence is TGTGCCAGCAGTCCGGGACTAGCGGGAGGGTCCGGTGAGCAGTTCTTC. It is translated as CASSPGLAGGSGEQFF.

The CDR3 reads CASSVGGAAYEQYF. CDR3 in DNA: TGTGCCAGCAGCGTAGGTGGGGCCGCCTACGAGCAGTACTTC. The chain is built from TRBV9 and TRBJ2-7, with a possible D match to TRBD1 (5 bases). From germline, CDR1 is SGDLS and CDR2 YYNGEE. The CDR3 loop spans 14 amino acids. With 0 bases removed from V and 2 bases from J, the gap between germline ends came to 9 bases. Full variable domain (remainder filled in from reference TRBV9 and TRBJ2-7): DSGVTQTPKHLITATGQRVTLRCSPRSGDLSVYWYQQSLDQGLQFLIQYYNGEERAKGNILERFSAQQFPDLHSELNLSSLELGDSALYFCASSVGGAAYEQYFGPGTRLTVT.

This clone was seen more than once but under ten times. The CDR3 DNA is TGTGCCAGTTCACAAGCGGGGCTCCACACAGATACGCAGTATTTT. Amino acid sequence: CASSQAGLHTDTQYF. This chain links TRBV19 with TRBJ2-3, with 7 nucleotides matching TRBD2. From germline, CDR1 is LNHDA and CDR2 SQIVND (reference sequence). V lost 8 bases, J lost 2 bases, and 10 bases stayed unmatched. The CDR3 runs 15 residues.

The chain recombines TRBV7-8 with TRBJ1-1, with D tentatively TRBD1 (6 bases). V dropped 2 bases and J dropped 7 bases, with 20 bases sitting between them. The CDR3 is made up of 16 amino acids. From germline, CDR1 is SGHVS and CDR2 FQNEAQ. The CDR3 DNA is TGTGCCAGCAGCTTATTCAGGGTAAGGGGGACTAGTGAAGCTTTCTTT. It is translated as CASSLFRVRGTSEAFF.

This clone was found a few times. The chain carries TRBV4-1 and TRBJ1-5; 7 bases match TRBD1. Germline CDR1 and CDR2: MGHRA and YSYEKL. The CDR3 has 14 residues. V gave up 4 bases and J gave up 5 bases; unmatched junction bases: 5. CDR3 in DNA: TGCGCCAGCAGCCGATATACAGGGGATCAGCCCCAGCATTTT. Encoded protein: CASSRYTGDQPQHF.

This clone occurred once. The rearrangement joins TRBV29-1 to TRBJ1-1; a weak D match, TRBD1 (6 bases). Germline V lookup: CDR1 SQVTM, CDR2 ANQGSEA. The CDR3 has 14 amino acids. V was shortened by 3 bases and J by 1 base, with 12 bases between the two germline ends. CDR3 in amino acids: CSVETGTSNTEAFF. The CDR3 DNA reads TGCAGCGTTGAGACCGGGACATCGAACACTGAAGCTTTCTTT.

The J gene is TRBJ1-5, the V gene TRBV5-6; D unresolved. The germline V and J ends were trimmed by 2 bases and 0 bases, with 12 bases remaining between them. Germline CDR1 SGHDT, CDR2 YYEEEE. The CDR3 length is 16 residues. The DNA of the CDR3 is TGTGCCAGCAGCTTAATGTCTTCCCTTAGCAATCAGCCCCAGCATTTT. Protein product: CASSLMSSLSNQPQHF.

This chain connects TRBV5-5 to TRBJ1-5; TRBD1 might be the D (6 bases). Germline V gene sequence: CDR1 SGHKS, CDR2 YYEKEE (reference sequence). CDR3 length: 14 residues. Trimming pared 4 bases from V and 3 bases from J, leaving 11 bases between. The CDR3 protein is CASSDRQANQPQHF. CDR3 sequence (DNA): TGTGCCAGCAGCGATCGACAGGCCAATCAGCCCCAGCATTTT.

The chain uses TRBV6-5 and TRBJ1-2, with TRBD1 matching over 8 bases. Germline lookup yields CDR1 MNHEY and CDR2 SVGAGI. The CDR3 runs 15 residues. The V segment lost 8 bases and the J segment 8 bases; nucleotides outside the gene matches: 16. CDR3 in amino acids: CASPPRAGGLGGYTF. The CDR3 DNA follows: TGTGCCAGCCCCCCAAGGGCAGGGGGCCTTGGAGGCTACACCTTC.

V gene TRBV6-5 combines with J gene TRBJ2-7; 9 bases are shared with TRBD1. V was clipped by 6 bases and J by 3 bases; unmatched bases: 6. This CDR3 is built from 14 residues. The germline CDR1 and CDR2 sequences are MNHEY and SVGAGI. CDR3 residues: CASSDRGVGYEQYF. The CDR3 coding sequence is TGTGCCAGCAGCGACAGGGGGGTGGGCTACGAGCAGTACTTC.

The gene calls are TRBV7-9 and TRBJ2-7; no reliable D call. The length of the CDR3 is 12 residues. The germline CDR1 and CDR2 sequences are SEHNR and FQNEAQ (reference sequence). V shed 2 bases and J shed 1 base, with 3 bases lying between them. This chain's CDR3 is CASSLQSYEQYF. The DNA of the CDR3 is TGTGCCAGCAGCTTACAGTCCTACGAGCAGTACTTC.

The chain links TRBV7-6 to TRBJ2-5, with 11 bases aligning to TRBD2. Germline loops: CDR1 SGHVS, CDR2 FNYEAQ. Trimming at V came to 1 base and at J to 5 bases, leaving 3 bases not matched to a gene. The CDR3 runs 15 residues. The CDR3 DNA follows: TGTGCCAGCAGCTTAGGACTAGCGGGACCGGAGACCCAGTACTTC. Encoded protein: CASSLGLAGPETQYF.

V and J are TRBV18 and TRBJ1-5; 8 bases line up with TRBD1. This CDR3 has 16 amino acids. V was clipped by 1 base and J by 6 bases; unmatched bases: 8. Germline V gene sequence: CDR1 KGHSH, CDR2 LQKENI. CDR3 region: CASSPQGQVQGQPQHF. The CDR3 DNA reads as TGTGCCAGCTCACCACAGGGACAGGTTCAGGGTCAGCCCCAGCATTTT.

This chain uses TRBV7-9 with TRBJ1-2; no clear D gene. V was pared by 4 bases and J by 2 bases, with 8 bases between. The germline CDR1 and CDR2 sequences are SEHNR and FQNEAQ (reference sequence). CDR3 length: 13 residues. The CDR3 DNA reads TGTGCCAGCAGCTCCGACACCAACTATGGCTACACCTTC. As protein: CASSSDTNYGYTF.

The chain links TRBV30 to TRBJ1-6; possible D gene TRBD1, 6 bases. V dropped 7 bases and J dropped 0 bases, with 16 bases sitting between them. From germline, CDR1 is GTSNPN and CDR2 SVGIG (reference sequence). The CDR3 loop spans 16 amino acids. The CDR3 protein is CASHTTGSSYNSPLHF. The CDR3 DNA sequence: TGTGCCTCGCACACCACAGGGAGCTCCTATAATTCACCCCTCCACTTT. The variable domain in full, completed from reference TRBV30 and TRBJ1-6, reads SQTIHQWPATLVQPVGSPLSLECTVEGTSNPNLYWYRQAAGRGLQLLFYSVGIGQISSEVPQNLSASRPQDRQFILSSKKLLLSDSGFYLCASHTTGSSYNSPLHFGNGTRLTVT.

The rearrangement joins TRBV11-2 to TRBJ2-5; TRBD1 agrees at 7 bases. Trimming took 5 bases from V and 0 from J; bases not matched to a gene: 12. The CDR3 has 17 amino acids. Germline V gives CDR1 SGHAT, CDR2 FQNNGV. The CDR3 DNA reads as TGTGCCAGCAGCCTGGGCATGACAGGGAAGTACCAAGAGACCCAGTACTTC. Its protein product is CASSLGMTGKYQETQYF. The full variable domain, completed using reference TRBV11-2 and TRBJ2-5, is EAGVAQSPRYKIIEKRQSVAFWCNPISGHATLYWYQQILGQGPKLLIQFQNNGVVDDSQLPKDRFSAERLKGVDSTLKIQPAKLEDSAVYLCASSLGMTGKYQETQYFGPGTRLLVL.

The genes are TRBV18 and TRBJ1-1; 8 bases agree with TRBD1. The CDR3 extends over 15 amino acids. Germline V CDR1 and CDR2: KGHSH, LQKENI. After removal of 3 bases from V and 1 base from J, the junction contained 4 bases not matched to a gene. CDR3 protein: CASSPGQVKNTEAFF. In nucleotides, the CDR3 is TGTGCCAGCTCACCGGGACAGGTAAAGAACACTGAAGCTTTCTTT.

This chain uses TRBV7-2 with TRBJ1-6, with D possibly TRBD1 on 6 matching bases. The length of the CDR3 is 15 residues. V was trimmed by 2 bases and J by 10 bases, leaving 15 bases between them. Germline V gives CDR1 SGHTA, CDR2 FQGNSA. This chain's CDR3 is CASSLRGGVPSPLHF. The CDR3 coding sequence is TGTGCCAGCAGCTTAAGGGGGGGGGTCCCCTCACCCCTCCACTTT.

This clone has only one observation. The chain carries TRBV10-3 and TRBJ2-3; TRBD2 matches 8 bases. This CDR3 contains 15 residues. Germline V gives CDR1 ENHRY, CDR2 SYGVKD. Trimming removed 7 bases from V and 6 bases from J; junction bases left unmatched: 12. The CDR3 sequence: CAIKTPGLDGDTQYF. CDR3 DNA sequence: TGTGCCATCAAAACACCGGGACTAGACGGGGATACGCAGTATTTT.

The rearrangement links TRBV4-1 to TRBJ1-1, with TRBD1 matching 8 bases. The CDR3 is made up of 15 amino acids. Germline loops: CDR1 MGHRA, CDR2 YSYEKL. Trimming cost V 3 bases and J 0 bases; bases outside gene matches: 3. This CDR3 reads CASSQAGQVNTEAFF. CDR3 sequence (DNA): TGCGCCAGCAGCCAGGCGGGACAGGTGAACACTGAAGCTTTCTTT.

This sequence joins TRBV5-8 and TRBJ1-2; TRBD1 is a possible D gene (5 bases). The CDR3 is made up of 13 amino acids. V lost 0 bases to trimming and J lost 2 bases, with 5 bases between them. Germline V gives CDR1 SGHTS, CDR2 YDEGEE. The CDR3 nucleotides are TGTGCCAGCAGCTTGGGACAGAACTATGGCTACACCTTC. It specifies CASSLGQNYGYTF.

The chain has TRBV5-6 and TRBJ1-1; 8 nucleotides line up with TRBD1. CDR1 is SGHDT, CDR2 YYEEEE, per germline. The CDR3 has 16 amino acids. Germline trimming cut 1 base from V and 6 bases from J; bases unmatched to any gene: 11. CDR3 residues: CASSLNPGQVTSEAFF. The DNA for the CDR3 is TGTGCCAGCAGCTTGAATCCGGGACAGGTAACCTCTGAAGCTTTCTTT.

The chain employs TRBV27 and TRBJ1-6, with D tentatively TRBD1 (5 bases). V lost 7 bases and J 10 bases, leaving 11 bases between the germline ends. This CDR3 comprises 12 residues. The germline V gene encodes CDR1 MNHEY and CDR2 SMNVEV (reference sequence). Here the CDR3 reads CASTTGGSPLHF. CDR3 in DNA: TGTGCCAGCACAACCGGGGGATCACCCCTCCACTTT.

This clone was seen a single time. The chain recombines TRBV6-6 with TRBJ2-1; tentatively, D is TRBD2 (6 bases). The CDR3 covers 14 residues. V shed 0 bases and J shed 6 bases, with 9 bases lying between them. Germline CDR1 MNHNY, CDR2 SVGAGI (reference sequence). The CDR3 sequence is CASSYSGDFNEQFF. The CDR3 nucleotides read TGTGCCAGCAGTTACTCAGGGGACTTCAATGAGCAGTTCTTC.

This clone came up a few times. The CDR3 reads CASSLAGGRAGGEQYF. DNA for the CDR3: TGTGCCAGCAGCTTAGCGGGAGGAAGGGCAGGTGGCGAGCAGTACTTC. V is TRBV7-2 and J is TRBJ2-7; D perhaps matches TRBD2 (6 bases). With 0 bases removed from V and 6 bases from J, the gap between germline ends came to 18 bases. Germline lookup yields CDR1 SGHTA and CDR2 FQGNSA. This CDR3 is 16 amino acids long.

This chain connects TRBV19 to TRBJ1-1, with TRBD1 as a possible D gene (5 bases). The CDR3 extends over 15 amino acids. Germline values: CDR1 LNHDA, CDR2 SQIVND (reference sequence). Trimming removed 0 bases from V and 4 bases from J, with 12 bases in between. CDR3 in amino acids: CASSIEGRDFTEAFF. The CDR3 DNA reads as TGTGCCAGTAGTATAGAAGGCCGGGACTTCACTGAAGCTTTCTTT.

V usage is TRBV28 and J usage is TRBJ1-1, with a tentative D call TRBD1 (5 bases). The ends were cut back, 7 bases at V and 1 base at J, with 16 bases in the middle. The CDR3 totals 15 residues. Germline CDR1 MDHEN, CDR2 SYDVKM. As DNA, the CDR3 is TGTGCCAGCACCCGCTGGGGGGGTGGGAACACTGAAGCTTTCTTT. It translates to CASTRWGGGNTEAFF.

This clone was seen a few times. The genes are TRBV30 and TRBJ2-1; 7 positions agree with TRBD2. This CDR3 spans 14 amino acids. The V segment lost 3 bases and the J segment 7 bases; nucleotides outside the gene matches: 9. Germline-derived CDR1 and CDR2 are GTSNPN and SVGIG (reference sequence). The CDR3 sequence: CAWSGPLAVNEQFF. CDR3 bases: TGTGCCTGGAGCGGCCCGCTAGCGGTGAATGAGCAGTTCTTC.